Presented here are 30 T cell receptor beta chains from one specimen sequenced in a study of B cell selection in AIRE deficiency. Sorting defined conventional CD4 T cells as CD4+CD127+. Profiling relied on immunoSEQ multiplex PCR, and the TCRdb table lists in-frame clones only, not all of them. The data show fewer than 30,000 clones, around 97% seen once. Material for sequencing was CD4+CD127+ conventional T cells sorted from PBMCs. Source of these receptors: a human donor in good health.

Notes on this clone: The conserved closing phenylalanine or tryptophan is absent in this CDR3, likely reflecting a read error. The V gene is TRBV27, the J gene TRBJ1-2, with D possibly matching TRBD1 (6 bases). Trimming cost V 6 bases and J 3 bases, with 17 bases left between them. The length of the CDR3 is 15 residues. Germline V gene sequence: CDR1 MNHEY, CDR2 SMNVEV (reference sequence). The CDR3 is CASRSIRDIYYGYTL. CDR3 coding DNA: TGTGCCAGCAGGTCAATAAGGGACATTTACTATGGCTACACCCTC.

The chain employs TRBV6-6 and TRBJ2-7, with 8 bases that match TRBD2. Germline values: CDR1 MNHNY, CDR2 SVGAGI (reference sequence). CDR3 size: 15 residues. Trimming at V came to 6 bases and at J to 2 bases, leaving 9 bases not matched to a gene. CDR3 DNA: TGTGCCAGCAGCCAAAGCGGGAGTGTACCCTACGAGCAGTACTTC. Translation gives CASSQSGSVPYEQYF.

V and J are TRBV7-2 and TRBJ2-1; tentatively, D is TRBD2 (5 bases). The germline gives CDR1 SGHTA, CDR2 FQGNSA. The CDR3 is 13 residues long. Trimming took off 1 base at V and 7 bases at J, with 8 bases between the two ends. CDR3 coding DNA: TGTGCCAGCAGCTTAGTGGGGAGAAATGAGCAGTTCTTC. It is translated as CASSLVGRNEQFF.

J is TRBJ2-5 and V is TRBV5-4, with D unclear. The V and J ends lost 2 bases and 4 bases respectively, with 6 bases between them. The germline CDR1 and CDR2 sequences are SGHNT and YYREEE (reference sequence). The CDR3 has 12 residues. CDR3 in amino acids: CASSLPLETQYF. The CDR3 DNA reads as TGTGCCAGCAGCTTACCCTTAGAGACCCAGTACTTC. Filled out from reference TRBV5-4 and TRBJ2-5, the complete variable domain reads ETGVTQSPTHLIKTRGQQVTLRCSSQSGHNTVSWYQQALGQGPQFIFQYYREEENGRGNFPPRFSGLQFPNYSSELNVNALELDDSALYLCASSLPLETQYFGPGTRLLVL.

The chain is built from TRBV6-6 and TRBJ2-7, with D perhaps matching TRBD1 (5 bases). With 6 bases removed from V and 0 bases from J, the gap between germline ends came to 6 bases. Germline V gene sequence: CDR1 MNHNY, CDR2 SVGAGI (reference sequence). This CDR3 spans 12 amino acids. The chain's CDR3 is CASRTDSYEQYF. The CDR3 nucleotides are TGTGCCAGCAGGACAGACTCCTACGAGCAGTACTTC.

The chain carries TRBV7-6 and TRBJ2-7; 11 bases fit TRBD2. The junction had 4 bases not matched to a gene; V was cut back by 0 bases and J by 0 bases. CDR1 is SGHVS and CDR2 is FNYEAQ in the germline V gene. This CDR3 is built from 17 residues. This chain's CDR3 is CASSLAPTSGSSYEQYF. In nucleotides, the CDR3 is TGTGCCAGCAGCTTAGCGCCCACTAGCGGGAGCTCCTACGAGCAGTACTTC.

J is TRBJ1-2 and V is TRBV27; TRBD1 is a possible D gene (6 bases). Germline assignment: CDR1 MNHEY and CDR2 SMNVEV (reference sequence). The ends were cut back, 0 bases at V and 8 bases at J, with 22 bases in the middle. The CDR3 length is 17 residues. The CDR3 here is CASSLSMPGTSTGGYTF. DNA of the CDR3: TGTGCCAGCAGTTTATCGATGCCCGGGACATCAACGGGGGGCTACACCTTC.

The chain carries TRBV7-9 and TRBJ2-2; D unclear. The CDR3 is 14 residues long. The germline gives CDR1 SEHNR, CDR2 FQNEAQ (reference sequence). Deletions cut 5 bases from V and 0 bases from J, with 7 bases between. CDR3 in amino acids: CASSLETNTGELFF. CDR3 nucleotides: TGTGCCAGCAGCCTCGAGACGAACACCGGGGAGCTGTTTTTT.

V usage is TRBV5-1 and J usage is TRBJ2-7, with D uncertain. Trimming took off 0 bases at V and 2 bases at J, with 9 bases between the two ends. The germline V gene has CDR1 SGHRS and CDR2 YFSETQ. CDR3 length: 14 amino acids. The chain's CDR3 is CASSLDTSAYEQYF. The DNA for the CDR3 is TGCGCCAGCAGCTTGGACACCTCCGCCTACGAGCAGTACTTC.

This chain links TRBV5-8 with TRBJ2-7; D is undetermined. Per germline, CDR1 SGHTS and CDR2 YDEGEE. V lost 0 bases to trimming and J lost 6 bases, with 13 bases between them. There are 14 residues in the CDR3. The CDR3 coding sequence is TGTGCCAGCAGCTTGGTGATGGGAAGAGGCGAGCAGTACTTC. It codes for CASSLVMGRGEQYF.

As DNA, the CDR3 is TGTGCCATCAGACACACAGGGGATAACTATGGCTACACCTTC. Amino acid sequence: CAIRHTGDNYGYTF. V usage is TRBV10-3 and J usage is TRBJ1-2, with TRBD1 matching 7 bases. CDR1 is ENHRY, CDR2 SYGVKD, per germline. CDR3 size: 14 residues. Trimming took 6 bases from V and 1 from J; bases not matched to a gene: 5.

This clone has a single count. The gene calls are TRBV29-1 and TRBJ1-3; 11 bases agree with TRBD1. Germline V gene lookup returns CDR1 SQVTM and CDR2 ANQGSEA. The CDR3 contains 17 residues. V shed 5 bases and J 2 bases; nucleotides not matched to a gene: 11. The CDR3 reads CSVSGQGADQAGNTIYF. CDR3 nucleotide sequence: TGCAGCGTTTCAGGACAGGGGGCCGATCAAGCTGGAAACACCATATATTTT. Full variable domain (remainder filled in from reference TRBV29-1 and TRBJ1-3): SAVISQKPSRDICQRGTSLTIQCQVDSQVTMMFWYRQQPGQSLTLIATANQGSEATYESGFVIDKFPISRPNLTFSTLTVSNMSPEDSSIYLCSVSGQGADQAGNTIYFGEGSWLTVV.

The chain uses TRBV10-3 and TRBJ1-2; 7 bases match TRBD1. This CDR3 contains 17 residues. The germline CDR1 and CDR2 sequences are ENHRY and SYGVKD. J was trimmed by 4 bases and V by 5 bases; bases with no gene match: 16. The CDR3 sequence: CAISRGRDRVMSYGYTF. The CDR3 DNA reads TGTGCCATCAGTCGGGGGAGAGACAGGGTAATGTCCTATGGCTACACCTTC.

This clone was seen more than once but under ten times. The CDR3 loop is CASSDRGPDTQYF. The CDR3 DNA is TGTGCCAGCAGTGACAGGGGCCCAGATACGCAGTATTTT. The chain carries TRBV27 and TRBJ2-3; 8 bases agree with TRBD1. CDR1 is MNHEY, CDR2 SMNVEV, per germline (reference sequence). V lost 5 bases, J lost 4 bases, and 2 bases stayed unmatched. This CDR3 contains 13 residues.

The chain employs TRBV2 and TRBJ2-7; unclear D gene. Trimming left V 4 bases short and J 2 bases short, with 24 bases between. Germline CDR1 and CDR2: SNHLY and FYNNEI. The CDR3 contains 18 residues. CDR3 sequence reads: CASSGRSGTQPWAYEQYF. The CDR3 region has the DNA TGTGCCAGCAGTGGCCGTAGTGGCACCCAGCCGTGGGCCTACGAGCAGTACTTC.

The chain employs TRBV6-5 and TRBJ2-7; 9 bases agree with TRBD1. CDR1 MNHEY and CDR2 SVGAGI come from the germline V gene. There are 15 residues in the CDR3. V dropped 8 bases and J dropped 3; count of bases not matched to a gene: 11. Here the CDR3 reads CASSGPRTGVYEQYF. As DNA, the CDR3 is TGTGCCAGCTCCGGTCCGAGGACAGGGGTCTACGAGCAGTACTTC.

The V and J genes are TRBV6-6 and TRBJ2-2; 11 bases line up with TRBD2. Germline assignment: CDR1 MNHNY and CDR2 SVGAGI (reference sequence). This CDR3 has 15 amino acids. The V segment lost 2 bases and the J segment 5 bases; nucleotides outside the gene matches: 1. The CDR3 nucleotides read TGTGCCAGCAGTTACACTAGCGGGAGAACCGGGGAGCTGTTTTTT. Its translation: CASSYTSGRTGELFF.

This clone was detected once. CDR3 nucleotide sequence: TGTGCCAGCAGCTTAGCCGGCACATCCGAGCAGTACTTC. It encodes CASSLAGTSEQYF. This chain uses TRBV11-2 with TRBJ2-7; D is uncertain. The CDR3 spans 13 residues. The germline V gene has CDR1 SGHAT and CDR2 FQNNGV. V was shortened by 1 base and J by 6 bases, with 10 bases between the two germline ends.

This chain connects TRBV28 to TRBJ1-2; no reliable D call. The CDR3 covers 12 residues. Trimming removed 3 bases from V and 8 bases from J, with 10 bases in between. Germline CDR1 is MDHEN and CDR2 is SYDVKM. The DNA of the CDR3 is TGTGCCAGCAGTTTCACGGGCCGCGGCTACACCTTC. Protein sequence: CASSFTGRGYTF.

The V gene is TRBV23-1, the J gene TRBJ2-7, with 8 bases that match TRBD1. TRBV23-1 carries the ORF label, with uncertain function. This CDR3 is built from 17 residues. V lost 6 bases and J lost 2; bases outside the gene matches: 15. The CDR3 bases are TGCGCCAGCAGCCCGAAACTGAGGCCCAGGGGGCCCTACGAGCAGTACTTC. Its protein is CASSPKLRPRGPYEQYF.

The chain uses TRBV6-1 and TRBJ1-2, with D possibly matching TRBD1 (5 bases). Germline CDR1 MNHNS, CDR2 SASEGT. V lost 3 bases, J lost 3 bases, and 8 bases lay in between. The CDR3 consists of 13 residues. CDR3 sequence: CASSEQGDYGYTF. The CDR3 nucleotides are TGTGCCAGCAGTGAGCAGGGCGACTATGGCTACACCTTC.

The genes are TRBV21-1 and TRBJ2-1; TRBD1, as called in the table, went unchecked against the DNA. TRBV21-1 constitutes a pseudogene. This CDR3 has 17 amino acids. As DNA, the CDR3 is TGTGCCAGCAGCGCAGAGGTGGGGGAGATACAGGGGAATGAGCAGTTCTTC. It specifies CASSAEVGEIQGNEQFF.

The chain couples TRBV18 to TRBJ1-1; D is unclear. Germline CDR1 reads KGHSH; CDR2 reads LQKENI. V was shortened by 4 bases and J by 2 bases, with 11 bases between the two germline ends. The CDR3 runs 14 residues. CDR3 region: CASSQSRGNTEAFF. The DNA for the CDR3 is TGTGCCAGCTCACAGTCCCGGGGAAACACTGAAGCTTTCTTT.

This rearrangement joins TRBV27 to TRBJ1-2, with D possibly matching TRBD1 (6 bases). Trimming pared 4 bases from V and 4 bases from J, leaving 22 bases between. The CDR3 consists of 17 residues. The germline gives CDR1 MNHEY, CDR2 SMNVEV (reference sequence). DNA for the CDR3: TGTGCCAGCAGTTCGAGGGGGGGCCTTGGGCCTGCCTATGGCTACACCTTC. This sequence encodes CASSSRGGLGPAYGYTF.

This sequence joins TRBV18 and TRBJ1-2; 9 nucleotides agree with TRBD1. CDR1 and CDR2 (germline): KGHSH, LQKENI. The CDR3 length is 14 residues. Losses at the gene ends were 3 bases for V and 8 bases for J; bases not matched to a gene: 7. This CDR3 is CASSPTGGLSGYTF. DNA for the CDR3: TGTGCCAGCTCACCGACAGGGGGGTTGAGCGGCTACACCTTC.

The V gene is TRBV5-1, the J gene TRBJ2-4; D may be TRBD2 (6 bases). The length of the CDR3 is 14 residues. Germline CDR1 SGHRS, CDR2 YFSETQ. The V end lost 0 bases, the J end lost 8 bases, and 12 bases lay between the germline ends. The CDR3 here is CASSLDPGGDIQYF. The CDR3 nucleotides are TGCGCCAGCAGCTTGGATCCCGGGGGAGACATTCAGTACTTC. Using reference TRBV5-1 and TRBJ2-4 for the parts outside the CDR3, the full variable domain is KAGVTQTPRYLIKTRGQQVTLSCSPISGHRSVSWYQQTPGQGLQFLFEYFSETQRNKGNFPGRFSGRQFSNSRSEMNVSTLELGDSALYLCASSLDPGGDIQYFGAGTRLSVL.

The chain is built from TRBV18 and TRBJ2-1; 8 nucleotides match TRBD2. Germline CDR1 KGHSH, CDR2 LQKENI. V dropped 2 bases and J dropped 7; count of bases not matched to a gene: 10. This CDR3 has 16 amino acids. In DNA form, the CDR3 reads TGTGCCAGCTCACCAGTTCCTAGCGGGTTGGGGAATGAGCAGTTCTTC. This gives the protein CASSPVPSGLGNEQFF.

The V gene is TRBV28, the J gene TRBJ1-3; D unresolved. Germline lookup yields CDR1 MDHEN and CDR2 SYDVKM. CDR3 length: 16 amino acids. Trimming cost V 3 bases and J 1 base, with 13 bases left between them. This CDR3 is CASSFHGGGSGNTIYF. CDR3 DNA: TGTGCCAGCAGTTTTCATGGAGGAGGTTCTGGAAACACCATATATTTT.

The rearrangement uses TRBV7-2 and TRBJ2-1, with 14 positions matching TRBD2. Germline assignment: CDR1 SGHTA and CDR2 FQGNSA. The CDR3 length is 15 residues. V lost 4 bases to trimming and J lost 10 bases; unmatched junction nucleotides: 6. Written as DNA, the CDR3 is TGTGCCAGCAGCTCGGAGGGACTAGCGGGAGTCGAGCAGTTCTTC. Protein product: CASSSEGLAGVEQFF.

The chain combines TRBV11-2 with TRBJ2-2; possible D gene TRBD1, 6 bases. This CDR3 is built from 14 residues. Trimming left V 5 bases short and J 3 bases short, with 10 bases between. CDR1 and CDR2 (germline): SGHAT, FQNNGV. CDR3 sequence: CASSRTADTGELFF. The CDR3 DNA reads TGTGCCAGCAGCCGGACAGCCGACACCGGGGAGCTGTTTTTT.